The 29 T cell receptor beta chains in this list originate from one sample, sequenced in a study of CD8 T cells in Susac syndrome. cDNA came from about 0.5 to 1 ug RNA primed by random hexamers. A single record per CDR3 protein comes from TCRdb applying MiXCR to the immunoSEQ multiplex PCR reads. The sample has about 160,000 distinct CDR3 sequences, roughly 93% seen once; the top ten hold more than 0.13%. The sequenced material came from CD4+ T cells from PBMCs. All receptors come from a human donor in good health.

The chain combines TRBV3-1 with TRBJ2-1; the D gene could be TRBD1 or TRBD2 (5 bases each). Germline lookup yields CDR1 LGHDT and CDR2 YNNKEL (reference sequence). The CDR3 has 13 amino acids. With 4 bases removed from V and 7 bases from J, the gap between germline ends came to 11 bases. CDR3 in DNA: TGTGCCAGCAGCCTAATGGGGACGAATGAGCAGTTCTTC. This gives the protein CASSLMGTNEQFF.

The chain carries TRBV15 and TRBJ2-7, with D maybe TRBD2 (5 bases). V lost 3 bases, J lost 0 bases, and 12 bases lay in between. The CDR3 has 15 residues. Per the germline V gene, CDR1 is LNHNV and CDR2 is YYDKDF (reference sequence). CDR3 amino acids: CATSSAPEVSYEQYF. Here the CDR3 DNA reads TGTGCCACCAGCAGCGCTCCGGAGGTCTCCTACGAGCAGTACTTC.

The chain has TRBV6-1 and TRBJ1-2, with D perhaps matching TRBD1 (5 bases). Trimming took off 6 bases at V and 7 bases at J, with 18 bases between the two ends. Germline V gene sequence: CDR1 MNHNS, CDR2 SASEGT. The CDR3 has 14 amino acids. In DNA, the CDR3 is TGTGCCAGCAGCGGGTCCCCCAGGGAGGGTGGCTACACCTTC. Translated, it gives CASSGSPREGGYTF.

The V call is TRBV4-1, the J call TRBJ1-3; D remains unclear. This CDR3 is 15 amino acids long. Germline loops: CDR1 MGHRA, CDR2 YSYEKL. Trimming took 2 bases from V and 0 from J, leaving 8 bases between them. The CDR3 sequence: CASSQRVLSGNTIYF. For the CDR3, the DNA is TGCGCCAGCAGCCAAAGAGTCCTCTCTGGAAACACCATATATTTT.

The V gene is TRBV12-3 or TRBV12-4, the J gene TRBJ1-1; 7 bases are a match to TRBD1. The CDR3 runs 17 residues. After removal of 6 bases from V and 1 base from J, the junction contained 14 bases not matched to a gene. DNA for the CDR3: TGTGCCAGCAGCTCGAACCCGGACAGGCGGAGGAACACTGAAGCTTTCTTT. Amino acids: CASSSNPDRRRNTEAFF.

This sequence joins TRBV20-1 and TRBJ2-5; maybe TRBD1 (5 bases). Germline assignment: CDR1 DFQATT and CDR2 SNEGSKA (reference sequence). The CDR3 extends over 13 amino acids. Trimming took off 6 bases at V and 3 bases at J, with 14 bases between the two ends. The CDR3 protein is CSAMIFREETQYF. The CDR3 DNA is TGCAGTGCAATGATCTTCAGGGAAGAGACCCAGTACTTC.

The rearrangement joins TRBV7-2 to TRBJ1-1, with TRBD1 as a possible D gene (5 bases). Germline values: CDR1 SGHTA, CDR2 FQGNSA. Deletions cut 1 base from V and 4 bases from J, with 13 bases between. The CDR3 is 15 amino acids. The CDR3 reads CASSLVGGMITEAFF. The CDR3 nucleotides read TGTGCCAGCAGCTTAGTCGGGGGGATGATCACTGAAGCTTTCTTT.

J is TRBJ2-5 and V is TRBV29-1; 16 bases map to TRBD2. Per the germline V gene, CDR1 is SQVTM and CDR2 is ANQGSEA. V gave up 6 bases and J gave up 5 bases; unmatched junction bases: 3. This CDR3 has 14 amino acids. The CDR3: CSVGLAGGPETQYF. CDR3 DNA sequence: TGCAGCGTGGGACTAGCGGGGGGGCCGGAGACCCAGTACTTC.

CDR3 coding DNA: TGCGCCAGCAGCTTGGCGGAAAGGGGAAACATTCAGTACTTC. Protein: CASSLAERGNIQYF. This chain joins TRBV5-1 and TRBJ2-4; perhaps TRBD1 as D (5 bases). Germline CDR1 SGHRS, CDR2 YFSETQ. The CDR3 covers 14 residues. V shed 0 bases and J shed 6 bases, with 10 bases lying between them.

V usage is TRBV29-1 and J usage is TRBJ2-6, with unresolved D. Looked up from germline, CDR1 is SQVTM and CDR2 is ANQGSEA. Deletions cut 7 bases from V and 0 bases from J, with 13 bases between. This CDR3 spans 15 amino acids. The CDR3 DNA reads TGCAGCGCAACGACTCCTAACTCTGGGGCCAACGTCCTGACTTTC. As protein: CSATTPNSGANVLTF.

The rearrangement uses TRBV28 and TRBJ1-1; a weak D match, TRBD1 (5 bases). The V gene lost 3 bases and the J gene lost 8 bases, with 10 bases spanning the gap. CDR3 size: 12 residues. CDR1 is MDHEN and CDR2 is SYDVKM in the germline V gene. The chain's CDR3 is CASSLAGLEAFF. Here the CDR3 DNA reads TGTGCCAGCAGTTTGGCGGGGCTCGAAGCTTTCTTT.

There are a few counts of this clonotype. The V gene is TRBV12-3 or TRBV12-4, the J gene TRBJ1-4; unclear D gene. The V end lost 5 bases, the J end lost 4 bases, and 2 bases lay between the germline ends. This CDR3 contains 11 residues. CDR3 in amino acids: CASSLNEKLFF. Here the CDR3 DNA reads TGTGCCAGCAGTCTTAATGAAAAACTGTTTTTT.

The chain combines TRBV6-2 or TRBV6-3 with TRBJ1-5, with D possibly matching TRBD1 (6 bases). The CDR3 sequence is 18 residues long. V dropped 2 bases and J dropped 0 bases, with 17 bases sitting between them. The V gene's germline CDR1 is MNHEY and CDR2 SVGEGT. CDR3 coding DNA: TGTGCCAGCAGTTACGTTCCCAGGGGCGCCCATAGCAATCAGCCCCAGCATTTT. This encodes CASSYVPRGAHSNQPQHF.

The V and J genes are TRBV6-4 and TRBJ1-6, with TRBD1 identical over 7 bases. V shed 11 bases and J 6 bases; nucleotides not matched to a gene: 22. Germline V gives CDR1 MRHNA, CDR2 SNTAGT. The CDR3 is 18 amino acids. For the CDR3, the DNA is TGTGCCCGTGAGGAACAGGGACAGCGAAACTTTTGTAATTCACCCCTCCACTTT. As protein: CAREEQGQRNFCNSPLHF.

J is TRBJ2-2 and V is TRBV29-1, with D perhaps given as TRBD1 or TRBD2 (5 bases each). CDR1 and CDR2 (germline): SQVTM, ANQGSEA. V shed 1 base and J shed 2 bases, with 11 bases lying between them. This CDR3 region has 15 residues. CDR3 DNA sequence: TGCAGCGTTGAAGGGGAGCAGGGTAACACCGGGGAGCTGTTTTTT. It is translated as CSVEGEQGNTGELFF.

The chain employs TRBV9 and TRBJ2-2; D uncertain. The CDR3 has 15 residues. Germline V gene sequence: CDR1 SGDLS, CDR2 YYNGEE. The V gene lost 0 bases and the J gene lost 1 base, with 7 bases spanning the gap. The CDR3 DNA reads TGTGCCAGCAGCGTAGCAGGTTTGAACACCGGGGAGCTGTTTTTT. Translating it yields CASSVAGLNTGELFF.

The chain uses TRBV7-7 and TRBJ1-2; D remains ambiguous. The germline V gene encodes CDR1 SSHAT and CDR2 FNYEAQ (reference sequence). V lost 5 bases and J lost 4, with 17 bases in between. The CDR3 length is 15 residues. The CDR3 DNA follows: TGTGCCAGCAGCCCAGGTAACGAGGGAGCCTATGGCTACACCTTC. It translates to CASSPGNEGAYGYTF. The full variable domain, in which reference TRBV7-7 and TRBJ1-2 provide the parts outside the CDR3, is GAGVSQSPRYKVTKRGQDVTLRCDPISSHATLYWYQQALGQGPEFLTYFNYEAQPDKSGLPSDRFSAERPEGSISTLTIQRTEQRDSAMYRCASSPGNEGAYGYTFGSGTRLTVV.

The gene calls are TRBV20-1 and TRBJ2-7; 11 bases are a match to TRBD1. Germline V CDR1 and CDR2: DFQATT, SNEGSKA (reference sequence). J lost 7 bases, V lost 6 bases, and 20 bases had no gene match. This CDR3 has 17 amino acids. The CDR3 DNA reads TGCAGTGCCCGGGGGCTCGGACAGGGGGCGGGAAGGGGAGAGCAGTACTTC. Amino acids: CSARGLGQGAGRGEQYF.

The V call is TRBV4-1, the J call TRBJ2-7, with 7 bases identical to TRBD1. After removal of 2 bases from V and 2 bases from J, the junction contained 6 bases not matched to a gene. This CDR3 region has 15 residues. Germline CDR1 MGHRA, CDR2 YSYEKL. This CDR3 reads CASSQMGQPPYEQYF. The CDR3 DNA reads TGCGCCAGCAGCCAAATGGGACAGCCCCCCTACGAGCAGTACTTC.

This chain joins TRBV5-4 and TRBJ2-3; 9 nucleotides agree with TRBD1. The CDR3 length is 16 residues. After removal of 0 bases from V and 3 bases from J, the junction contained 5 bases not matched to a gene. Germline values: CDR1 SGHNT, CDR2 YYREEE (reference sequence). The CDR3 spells CASSLALDRGTDTQYF. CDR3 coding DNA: TGTGCCAGCAGCTTGGCCCTCGACAGGGGGACAGATACGCAGTATTTT. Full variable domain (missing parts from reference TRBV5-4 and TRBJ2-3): ETGVTQSPTHLIKTRGQQVTLRCSSQSGHNTVSWYQQALGQGPQFIFQYYREEENGRGNFPPRFSGLQFPNYSSELNVNALELDDSALYLCASSLALDRGTDTQYFGPGTRLTVL.

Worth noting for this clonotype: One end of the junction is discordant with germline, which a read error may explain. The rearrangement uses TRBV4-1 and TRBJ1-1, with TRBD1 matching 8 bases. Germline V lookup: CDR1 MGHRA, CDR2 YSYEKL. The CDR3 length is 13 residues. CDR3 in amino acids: CASSQGQGTEAFF. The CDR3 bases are TGTGCCAGCAGCCAAGGACAGGGCACTGAAGCTTTCTTT.

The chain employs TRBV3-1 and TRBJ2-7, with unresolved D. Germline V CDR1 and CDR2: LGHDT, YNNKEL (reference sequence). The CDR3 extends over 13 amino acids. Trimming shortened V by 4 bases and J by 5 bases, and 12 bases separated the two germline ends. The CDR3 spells CASSPSGKDEQYF. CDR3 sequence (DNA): TGTGCCAGCAGCCCCTCCGGTAAGGACGAGCAGTACTTC.

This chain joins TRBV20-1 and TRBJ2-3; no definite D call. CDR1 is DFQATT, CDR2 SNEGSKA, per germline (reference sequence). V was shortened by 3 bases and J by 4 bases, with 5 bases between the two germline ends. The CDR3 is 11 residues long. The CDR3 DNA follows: TGCAGTGCTAGGGTCGCAGATACGCAGTATTTT. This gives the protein CSARVADTQYF.

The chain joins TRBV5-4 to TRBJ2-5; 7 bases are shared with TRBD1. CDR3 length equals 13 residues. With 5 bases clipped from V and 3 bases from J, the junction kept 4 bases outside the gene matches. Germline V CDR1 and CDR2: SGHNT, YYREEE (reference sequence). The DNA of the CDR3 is TGTGCCAGCAGGACCGGGACAGAAGAGACCCAGTACTTC. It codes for CASRTGTEETQYF.

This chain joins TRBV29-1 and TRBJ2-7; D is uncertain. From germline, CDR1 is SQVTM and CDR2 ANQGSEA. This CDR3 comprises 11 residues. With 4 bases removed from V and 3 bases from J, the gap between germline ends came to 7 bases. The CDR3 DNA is TGCAGCGTTGGACGGATCTACGAGCAGTACTTC. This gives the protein CSVGRIYEQYF.

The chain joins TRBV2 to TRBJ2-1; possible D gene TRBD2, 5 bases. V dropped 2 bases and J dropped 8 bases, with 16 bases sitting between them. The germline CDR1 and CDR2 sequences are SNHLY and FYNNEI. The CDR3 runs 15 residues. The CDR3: CASSERGQLLDEQFF. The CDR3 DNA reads TGTGCCAGCAGTGAAAGAGGGCAGTTGCTAGATGAGCAGTTCTTC.

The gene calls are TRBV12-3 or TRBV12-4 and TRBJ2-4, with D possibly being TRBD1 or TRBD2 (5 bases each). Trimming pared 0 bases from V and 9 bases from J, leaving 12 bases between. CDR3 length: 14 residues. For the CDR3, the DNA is TGTGCCAGCAGTTTAGCGTCGGGGCTTTCCATTCAGTACTTC. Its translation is CASSLASGLSIQYF.

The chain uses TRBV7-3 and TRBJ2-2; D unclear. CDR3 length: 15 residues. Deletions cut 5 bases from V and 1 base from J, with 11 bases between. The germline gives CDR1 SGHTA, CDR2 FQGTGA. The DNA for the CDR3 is TGTGCCAGCAGCCCCGCTGTGGGGAACACCGGGGAGCTGTTTTTT. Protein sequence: CASSPAVGNTGELFF.

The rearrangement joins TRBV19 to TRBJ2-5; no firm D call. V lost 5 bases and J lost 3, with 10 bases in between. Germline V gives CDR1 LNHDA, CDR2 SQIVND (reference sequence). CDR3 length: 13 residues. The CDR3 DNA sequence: TGTGCCAGTAGTCTCCCCTATGAAGAGACCCAGTACTTC. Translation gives CASSLPYEETQYF.